Listed below are T cell receptor beta chains from one sample, sequenced in a study of OX40 agonist ivuxolimab in advanced cancers. The protocol was immunoSEQ multiplex PCR, while the TCRdb copy is restricted to in-frame clones and leaves out a portion. In the table there are about 79,000 clones, approximately 92% of which are singletons. The material sequenced was CD4+ or CD8+ T cells sorted from blood, taken in a trial of the OX40 agonist ivuxolimab. Receptor source: an adult with an advanced solid tumor such as melanoma, head and neck, liver or kidney cancer. The CDR3 runs from the conserved cysteine through the conserved F or W.

CDR3: CASSFGGRETQYF
J: TRBJ2-5
length: 13
V: TRBV5-1

CDR3: CASSLVSDTQYF
J: TRBJ2-3
length: 12
V: TRBV5-1

CDR3: CASSQGDWSYEQYF
J: TRBJ2-7
length: 14
V: TRBV19

CDR3: CASSLDRGRRETQYF
J: TRBJ2-5
length: 15
V: TRBV5-4

CDR3: CASSYKGNTEAFF
J: TRBJ1-1
length: 13
V: TRBV6-5

CDR3: CASTPSGGLSTDTQYF
J: TRBJ2-3
length: 16
V: TRBV4-1

CDR3: CASSVGRDGNQPQHF
J: TRBJ1-5
length: 15
V: TRBV9

CDR3: CASSLLAGRPHNEQFF
J: TRBJ2-1
length: 16
V: TRBV7-2

CDR3: CSVEGQANYGYTF
J: TRBJ1-2
length: 13
V: TRBV29-1

CDR3: CASSQAAGGFSAYEQYF
J: TRBJ2-7
length: 17
V: TRBV7-9

CDR3: CATVDPGTSGRTGELFF
J: TRBJ2-2
length: 17
V: TRBV19

CDR3: CASSIALTRGGTEAFF
J: TRBJ1-1
length: 16
V: TRBV19

CDR3: CASNPPNEF
J: TRBJ1-1
length: 9
V: TRBV28

CDR3: CATAGTVNYEQYF
J: TRBJ2-7
length: 13
V: TRBV28

CDR3: CATKASGRIGETQYF
J: TRBJ2-5
length: 15
V: TRBV15

CDR3: CASSFRGGSITYEQYF
J: TRBJ2-7
length: 16
V: TRBV14

CDR3: CASSFLTGAIAYGYTF
J: TRBJ1-2
length: 16
V: TRBV27

CDR3: CASSEALGGYEQYF
J: TRBJ2-7
length: 14
V: TRBV2

CDR3: CASRWQRGDTQYF
J: TRBJ2-3
length: 13
V: TRBV5-1

CDR3: CASSVAGGFDEQYF
J: TRBJ2-7
length: 14
V: TRBV6-4

CDR3: CASSGTGVPNTEAFF
J: TRBJ1-1
length: 15
V: TRBV9

CDR3: CASTSRGAETRNTIYF
J: TRBJ1-3
length: 16
V: TRBV28

CDR3: CASSLRLAGGEQFF
J: TRBJ2-1
length: 14
V: TRBV5-8

CDR3: CASSYSGVSNQPQHF
J: TRBJ1-5
length: 15
V: TRBV6-5

CDR3: CASSLGLAGQETQYF
J: TRBJ2-5
length: 15
V: TRBV7-3

CDR3: CASRAQGGRTQYF
J: TRBJ2-5
length: 13
V: TRBV28

CDR3: CASSPLRQAENTEAFF
J: TRBJ1-1
length: 16
V: TRBV18

CDR3: CASSILNTYTGELFF
J: TRBJ2-2
length: 15
V: TRBV19

CDR3: CAITTSGSLQETQYF
J: TRBJ2-5
length: 15
V: TRBV10-3

CDR3: CASTSDRGIYEQYF
J: TRBJ2-7
length: 14
V: TRBV27

CDR3: CASSLGVKETQYF
J: TRBJ2-5
length: 13
V: TRBV7-3

CDR3: CASSLRGGTSLSNEQFF
J: TRBJ2-1
length: 17
V: TRBV28

CDR3: CASSPLPAGGGEQYF
J: TRBJ2-7
length: 15
V: TRBV7-9

CDR3: CASSLSGGTGSMNTEAFF
J: TRBJ1-1
length: 18
V: TRBV4-2

CDR3: CASSPGGRSSYEQYF
J: TRBJ2-7
length: 15
V: TRBV5-1

CDR3: CASRLGGQGREQYF
J: TRBJ2-7
length: 14
V: TRBV28

CDR3: CASSYEGETQYF
J: TRBJ2-5
length: 12
V: TRBV5-1